This T cell receptor (beta chain) stems from a study of T cell responses to AZD1222 COVID-19 vaccine. Points from the study as a whole: Vaccination with two AZD1222 doses was followed by a rise in Spike-specific TCR breadth and depth. After the peak T cell response, and only then, were repertoires sampled.

Trimming took 4 bases from V and 2 from J, leaving 11 bases between them. The CDR3 sequence is 14 residues long. The germline V gene encodes CDR1 MNHEY and CDR2 SVGAGI. The protocol was immunoSEQ multiplex PCR, while the TCRdb copy is restricted to in-frame clones and leaves out a portion. This table has about 85,000 clones, 80% to 90% appearing once. About this clone itself: Its antigen is unknown.

The input for sequencing was peripheral blood, taken on day 0 of AZD1222 vaccination. The chain links TRBV6-5 to TRBJ1-1, with no clear D. The TCR was taken from an adult in good health. CDR3 protein: CASSSPAANTEAFF. CDR3 sequence (DNA): TGTGCCAGCAGTTCCCCGGCCGCTAACACTGAAGCTTTCTTT.